This TCR beta chain was sequenced for a study of beta chain features in type 1 diabetes. Concerning this clone itself: The antigen is not known.

Study-wide results and limits: Whether TCRB rearrangement is influenced by HLA type went unresolved here. For Type 1 diabetes patients, all four CD4+ subsets carried TCRB CDR3s that were moderately but significantly shorter.

Expressed TCRB transcripts got sequenced, as all isolated RNA was reverse transcribed. Measured with immunoSEQ multiplex PCR; TCRdb has only the in-frame clones, and not every one. The profile shows about 140,000 clones, about an eighth of them singletons. The sequence derives from a man younger than 35 with type 1 diabetes. The sample was central memory CD4+ T cells from blood.

This chain's CDR3 is CASSPWGEGLSGNTIYF. The CDR3 DNA sequence: TGTGCCAGCAGCCCATGGGGAGAGGGACTCTCTGGAAACACCATATATTTT. The V gene is TRBV9, the J gene TRBJ1-3; TRBD1 might be the D (5 bases). V dropped 4 bases and J dropped 0 bases, with 17 bases sitting between them. The CDR3 consists of 17 residues. In germline, CDR1 is SGDLS, CDR2 YYNGEE.